This T cell receptor (beta chain) was sequenced during a study of PD-1 blockade in classical Hodgkin lymphoma. Study-wide points: Individuals initiating nivolumab under 1 year after ASCT were excluded.

This clone was counted a single time. The antigen is undetermined. All patients relapsed after autologous stem cell transplantation, and brentuximab vedotin exposure varied. V was clipped by 4 bases and J by 3 bases; unmatched bases: 7. This CDR3 is built from 15 residues. The germline V gene encodes CDR1 KGHSH and CDR2 LQKENI. The table came from immunoSEQ multiplex PCR; TCRdb's copy has only in-frame clones and leaves some out. This sample has about 13,000 clones, with around three quarters found just once. The source material was peripheral blood mononuclear cells (PBMCs), sampled at baseline. This sequence joins TRBV18 and TRBJ1-1; 8 bases are shared with TRBD1. The receptor was isolated from a human donor with classical Hodgkin lymphoma. The CDR3 reads CASSLHNRGDTEAFF. DNA of the CDR3: TGTGCCAGCTCACTGCACAACAGGGGGGACACTGAAGCTTTCTTT.